Listed below are T cell receptor beta chains from one sample, sequenced in a study of T-cell reconstitution after alpha-beta-depleted transplantation in children. TCRdb re-derived calls from the PCR reads in MiXCR, one entry per CDR3 protein. The table includes about 410,000 distinct CDR3 sequences, roughly 21% detected once. Here the sequenced sample was PBMCs from the stem cell graft donor, taken from the stem cell graft. The receptors derive from a human donor who donated a stem cell graft to a child with acute myeloid leukemia. Each CDR3 is given with its conserved first and last residue. D genes are given only for firm matches. Some rows have no size entry. The others give once, few or many, or a class for an expanded clone.

v_gene	abundance	j_gene	d_gene	CDR3nt	CDR3aa
TRBV11-2	-	TRBJ2-3	TRBD1	TGTGCCAGCAGCTTTTGGGGATGGGGACAGGGCGACACAGATACGCAGTATTTT	CASSFWGWGQGDTDTQYF
TRBV18	-	TRBJ2-5	-	TGTGCCAGCTCACCCAAACTACAAGAGACCCAGTACTTC	CASSPKLQETQYF
TRBV4-2	few	TRBJ1-1	-	TGTGCCAGCAGCTCCCGGGCAGGGGCCTACACTGAAGCTTTCTTT	CASSSRAGAYTEAFF
TRBV24-1	-	TRBJ2-5	TRBD1	TGTGCCACCAGTGACTCCAGGACAGGGCTGTCGCAAGAGACCCAGTACTTC	CATSDSRTGLSQETQYF
TRBV20-1	few	TRBJ2-1	TRBD2	TGCAGTGCTAGAGATAGCGGGCCTTCCTACAATGAGCAGTTCTTC	CSARDSGPSYNEQFF
TRBV20-1	-	TRBJ2-1	TRBD2	TGCAGTGCAACCGATAGCGGGAGGGCCCTGGACAATGAGCAGTTCTTC	CSATDSGRALDNEQFF
TRBV12-3/TRBV12-4	few	TRBJ1-1	-	TGTGCCAGCATGCCAGGATTGATGACAGGAATCGAAGCTTTCTTT	CASMPGLMTGIEAFF
TRBV5-1	few	TRBJ2-3	-	TGCGCCAGCAGCCCGTTAGCCGAAGATACGCAGTATTTT	CASSPLAEDTQYF
TRBV12-3/TRBV12-4	many	TRBJ2-7	TRBD2	TGTGCCAGCAGTTTTGTACTAGCGGGAGTAATCAGATACGAGCAGTACTTC	CASSFVLAGVIRYEQYF
TRBV6-1	-	TRBJ2-3	-	TGTGCCAGCAGTCAAAAGACAGGCACAGATACGCAGTATTTT	CASSQKTGTDTQYF
TRBV29-1	-	TRBJ2-1	-	TGCAGCACTTTGGCAGGGATCTACAATGAGCAGTTCTTC	CSTLAGIYNEQFF
TRBV7-2	-	TRBJ2-6	-	TGTGCCAGCAGCTTAAGGAGGGATTTTAGCGTCCTGACTTTC	CASSLRRDFSVLTF
TRBV28	-	TRBJ2-3	TRBD2	TGTGCCAGCAGTCACATAGCGGGAGGACCTAGCACAGATACGCAGTATTTT	CASSHIAGGPSTDTQYF
TRBV10-3	-	TRBJ2-7	TRBD1	TGTGCCATCAGTGAGTCGGGGACAGGGAACGAGCAGTACTTC	CAISESGTGNEQYF
TRBV20-1	-	TRBJ2-7	TRBD2	TGCAGTGCTGGCGAGGCTAGCGGGAGGGCCAGGGGATCCTACGAGCAGTACTTC	CSAGEASGRARGSYEQYF
TRBV5-1	few	TRBJ2-3	-	TGCGCCAGCAGCTTGAACCCGGGGGACACAGATACGCAGTATTTT	CASSLNPGDTDTQYF
TRBV20-1	-	TRBJ2-3	-	TGCAGTGCCAAGGGGATTGTCGGAATTTCTAGCACAGATACGCAGTATTTT	CSAKGIVGISSTDTQYF
TRBV29-1	-	TRBJ1-1	-	TGCAGCGTTGAAGATTCAAAGGCACGCGGGACTTATAGAGCTTTCTTT	CSVEDSKARGTYRAFF
TRBV6-1	few	TRBJ1-2	-	TGTGCCAGCAGTGTTACGGACTCCCATGGCTACACCTTC	CASSVTDSHGYTF
TRBV29-1	many	TRBJ2-1	TRBD2	TGCAGCGTTTCTTACGGGAGGGCCACCTACAATGAGCAGTTCTTC	CSVSYGRATYNEQFF
TRBV4-3	-	TRBJ1-2	TRBD1	TGCGCCAGCAGCCAGAAGTTTCGGGACAGGGCAAACTATGGCTACACCTTC	CASSQKFRDRANYGYTF
TRBV18	-	TRBJ1-5	-	TGTGCCAGCTCACCACGAGTGGAGAAAGCCCAGCATTTT	CASSPRVEKAQHF
TRBV5-1	-	TRBJ2-1	TRBD2	TGCGCCAGCACCGCGGGAGGAGGGGTCGGGAATGAGCAGTTCTTC	CASTAGGGVGNEQFF
TRBV10-3	-	TRBJ1-4	-	TGTGCCATCAGTGATCTCCTAAATGAAAAACTGTTTTTT	CAISDLLNEKLFF
TRBV15	-	TRBJ1-1	-	TGTGCCACCAGCAGAGTAACAGGGAGGGCTGAAGCTTTCTTT	CATSRVTGRAEAFF
TRBV28	-	TRBJ2-1	TRBD2	TGTGCCAGCAGTTTCGGGGGGGACTCCTACAATGAGCAGTTCTTC	CASSFGGDSYNEQFF
TRBV29-1	-	TRBJ2-1	TRBD2	TGCAGCGTTGAAACTTATCTAGCGGGAGGGCGGTACAATGAGCAGTTCTTC	CSVETYLAGGRYNEQFF
TRBV2	-	TRBJ2-3	-	TGTGCCAGCAGTGTTTTCGGACTGGATACGCAGTATTTT	CASSVFGLDTQYF
TRBV4-3	-	TRBJ1-3	-	TGCGCCAGCAGCTACGCCGGACAGACCTCTGGAAACACCATATATTTT	CASSYAGQTSGNTIYF